These 27 T cell receptor beta chains were sequenced from one sample in a study of cytomegalovirus exposure and HLA in healthy donors. TCRdb's table, derived via immunoSEQ multiplex PCR, lists solely in-frame clones and lacks some. The table has roughly 300,000 clones, approximately 90% seen once; the top ten hold approximately 1.1%. Sequenced sample: PBMCs. The receptors come from a woman in her 30s in good health and CMV-seropositive.

The V gene is TRBV27, the J gene TRBJ1-2; D may be TRBD1 (6 bases). The germline V gene has CDR1 MNHEY and CDR2 SMNVEV (reference sequence). CDR3 size: 15 residues. Trimming took off 0 bases at V and 1 base at J, with 9 bases between the two ends. The DNA for the CDR3 is TGTGCCAGCAGTTTATCGGGGGCCTTTAACTATGGCTACACCTTC. Translating gives CASSLSGAFNYGYTF.

V and J are TRBV6-5 and TRBJ2-5; weak D call: TRBD1 (5 bases). V shed 0 bases and J shed 5 bases, with 13 bases lying between them. The CDR3 has 15 amino acids. CDR1 is MNHEY, CDR2 SVGAGI, per germline. The CDR3 DNA reads TGTGCCAGCAGTTACTCATTAGGGGTCGGGGAGACCCAGTACTTC. The encoded protein is CASSYSLGVGETQYF.

V gene TRBV4-3 combines with J gene TRBJ1-2, with D possibly TRBD1 on 5 matching bases. Per germline, CDR1 LGHNA and CDR2 YSLEER. The CDR3 covers 15 residues. V lost 0 bases and J lost 5, with 13 bases in between. This chain's CDR3 is CASSQEGPTVYGYTF. CDR3 sequence (DNA): TGCGCCAGCAGCCAAGAGGGGCCGACAGTTTATGGCTACACCTTC.

The V gene is TRBV7-2, the J gene TRBJ1-2; 7 nucleotides match TRBD1. Trimming cost V 5 bases and J 2 bases; bases outside gene matches: 2. Germline loops: CDR1 SGHTA, CDR2 FQGNSA. CDR3 length equals 13 residues. The CDR3 reads CASSPGQNYGYTF. The CDR3 DNA reads as TGTGCCAGCAGCCCGGGACAGAACTATGGCTACACCTTC.

V gene TRBV13 combines with J gene TRBJ1-3; no reliable D call. The CDR3 contains 15 residues. Germline CDR1 and CDR2: PRHDT and FYEKMQ (reference sequence). Trimming removed 5 bases from V and 0 bases from J, with 11 bases in between. This chain's CDR3 is CASSQRAFSGNTIYF. Here the CDR3 DNA reads TGTGCCAGCAGCCAGCGGGCATTCTCTGGAAACACCATATATTTT.

This rearrangement joins TRBV11-2 to TRBJ2-7; D unclear. Germline V gene lookup returns CDR1 SGHAT and CDR2 FQNNGV. V lost 0 bases to trimming and J lost 4 bases, with 4 bases between them. The length of the CDR3 is 12 residues. DNA for the CDR3: TGTGCCAGCAGCTTAGACTTTTACGAGCAGTACTTC. Amino acid sequence: CASSLDFYEQYF.

This chain links TRBV25-1 with TRBJ1-6; D is perhaps TRBD1 (5 bases). V was pared by 5 bases and J by 3 bases, with 11 bases between. Per the germline V gene, CDR1 is MGHDK and CDR2 is SYGVNS. CDR3 size: 15 residues. CDR3: CASSLGTRYNSPLHF. CDR3 coding DNA: TGTGCCAGCAGTTTAGGGACCCGCTATAATTCACCCCTCCACTTT.

The chain combines TRBV5-6 with TRBJ1-1, with D hard to call. Germline V gene lookup returns CDR1 SGHDT and CDR2 YYEEEE. The CDR3 length is 12 residues. V lost 5 bases and J lost 1, with 6 bases in between. The CDR3 region is CASRQKNTEAFF. CDR3 in DNA: TGTGCCAGCAGACAGAAGAACACTGAAGCTTTCTTT.

The chain joins TRBV4-2 to TRBJ2-7, with D hard to call. Germline CDR1 and CDR2: LGHNA and YNFKEQ. V was cut by 3 bases and J by 6 bases, with 9 bases left in between. This CDR3 comprises 12 residues. CDR3 loop: CASSHQNSEQYF. The CDR3 DNA reads TGTGCCAGCAGCCATCAGAATTCCGAGCAGTACTTC.

The chain employs TRBV2 and TRBJ2-3, with D unresolved. V was trimmed by 5 bases and J by 5 bases, leaving 14 bases between them. CDR3 length: 14 amino acids. Germline V gene sequence: CDR1 SNHLY, CDR2 FYNNEI. The CDR3 nucleotides are TGTGCCAGCAGTTCGTTGGTTTCTGGAGATACGCAGTATTTT. It specifies CASSSLVSGDTQYF.

The V and J genes are TRBV30 and TRBJ2-3; D assignment may be TRBD1 or TRBD2 (6 bases each). The V gene lost 7 bases and the J gene lost 0 bases, with 14 bases spanning the gap. The CDR3 extends over 14 amino acids. CDR1 is GTSNPN and CDR2 is SVGIG in the germline V gene (reference sequence). CDR3 bases: TGTGCCTTTCGGAGGGGGGCTAGCACAGATACGCAGTATTTT. This sequence encodes CAFRRGASTDTQYF.

This clone turned up a few times. This sequence joins TRBV6-5 and TRBJ2-5, with a weak D call TRBD2 (6 bases). CDR3 length equals 15 residues. Deletions cut 7 bases from V and 1 base from J, with 16 bases between. Germline assignment: CDR1 MNHEY and CDR2 SVGAGI. CDR3 sequence: CASTTMAGSQETQYF. The CDR3 nucleotides are TGTGCCAGCACCACTATGGCGGGGTCCCAAGAGACCCAGTACTTC.

This chain connects TRBV5-1 to TRBJ2-5; D is unclear. Trimming shortened V by 9 bases and J by 2 bases, and 20 bases separated the two germline ends. The V gene's germline CDR1 is SGHRS and CDR2 YFSETQ. The CDR3 has 15 residues. CDR3 sequence reads: CATQPTPDHQETQYF. As DNA, the CDR3 is TGCGCCACCCAACCAACGCCAGACCATCAAGAGACCCAGTACTTC.

The chain joins TRBV7-2 to TRBJ2-1; the D is unclear. V was trimmed by 0 bases and J by 9 bases, leaving 12 bases between them. Germline V CDR1 and CDR2: SGHTA, FQGNSA. This CDR3 contains 14 residues. The CDR3 is CASSLALGVIEQFF. In DNA, the CDR3 is TGTGCCAGCAGCTTAGCGCTAGGTGTCATTGAGCAGTTCTTC.

This sequence joins TRBV9 and TRBJ2-3, with TRBD2 matching 7 bases. The CDR3 extends over 15 amino acids. Germline lookup yields CDR1 SGDLS and CDR2 YYNGEE. V was pared by 4 bases and J by 6 bases, with 11 bases of the junction left unmatched. The CDR3 sequence: CASSPGGTSRDTQYF. As DNA, the CDR3 is TGTGCCAGCAGCCCCGGGGGGACCTCCAGGGATACGCAGTATTTT.

The genes are TRBV2 and TRBJ2-7; TRBD1 is a possible D gene (6 bases). Germline CDR1 SNHLY, CDR2 FYNNEI. This CDR3 comprises 16 residues. V was trimmed by 6 bases and J by 3 bases, leaving 21 bases between them. CDR3 protein: CASRGQGKVTNYEQYF. The CDR3 DNA reads TGTGCCAGCAGAGGGCAGGGGAAGGTTACCAACTACGAGCAGTACTTC.

The gene calls are TRBV4-1 and TRBJ2-5; no clear D. Per germline, CDR1 MGHRA and CDR2 YSYEKL. The CDR3 loop spans 13 amino acids. V lost 2 bases and J lost 5, with 9 bases in between. CDR3 DNA sequence: TGCGCCAGCAGCCAACCCGCGATCGAGACCCAGTACTTC. This sequence encodes CASSQPAIETQYF.

The CDR3 sequence: CASNRRGTGELFF. Written as DNA, the CDR3 is TGTGCCAGCAACCGAAGGGGGACCGGGGAGCTGTTTTTT. The gene calls are TRBV2 and TRBJ2-2; the D gene is possibly TRBD1 (6 bases). This CDR3 region has 13 residues. V was cut by 7 bases and J by 5 bases, with 11 bases left in between. CDR1 is SNHLY and CDR2 is FYNNEI in the germline V gene.

The genes are TRBV18 and TRBJ2-7, with 7 bases identical to TRBD1. With V trimmed by 6 bases and J by 4 bases, 9 bases remained unmatched. The germline gives CDR1 KGHSH, CDR2 LQKENI. The CDR3 runs 14 residues. The CDR3 region has the DNA TGTGCCAGCTCCTCCGGCAGGGGGAGTTACGAGCAGTACTTC. It encodes CASSSGRGSYEQYF.

The J gene is TRBJ1-2, the V gene TRBV9; the match to TRBD1 covers 11 bases. V gave up 0 bases and J gave up 9 bases; unmatched junction bases: 4. Germline CDR1 SGDLS, CDR2 YYNGEE. The CDR3 has 14 residues. The CDR3 bases are TGTGCCAGCAGCGTAGGGGGACAGGGGGAAAGCTACACCTTC. Amino acid sequence: CASSVGGQGESYTF. The full variable domain, its missing parts supplied by reference TRBV9 and TRBJ1-2, is DSGVTQTPKHLITATGQRVTLRCSPRSGDLSVYWYQQSLDQGLQFLIQYYNGEERAKGNILERFSAQQFPDLHSELNLSSLELGDSALYFCASSVGGQGESYTFGSGTRLTVV.

This sequence joins TRBV6-5 and TRBJ1-2; D is unclear. This CDR3 has 15 amino acids. Trimming took 6 bases from V and 5 from J, leaving 19 bases between them. CDR1 is MNHEY, CDR2 SVGAGI, per germline. The CDR3, as DNA: TGTGCCAGCAGAACGGGGAGGGCCTACCAGTATGGCTACACCTTC. This codes for CASRTGRAYQYGYTF.

The chain carries TRBV10-1 and TRBJ2-1, with D maybe TRBD2 (5 bases). This CDR3 is 16 amino acids long. The germline V gene has CDR1 WNHNN and CDR2 SYGVQD (reference sequence). The V gene lost 6 bases and the J gene lost 8 bases, with 23 bases spanning the gap. Here the CDR3 reads CASRSPLAVSPHEQFF. DNA of the CDR3: TGCGCCAGCAGATCCCCTCTAGCAGTCTCCCCCCATGAGCAGTTCTTC.

The J gene is TRBJ1-2, the V gene TRBV9, with a tentative D call TRBD1 (6 bases). The CDR3 length is 17 residues. Trimming left V 4 bases short and J 4 bases short, with 23 bases between. The germline V gene encodes CDR1 SGDLS and CDR2 YYNGEE. CDR3 loop: CASSQGFTLDSGYGYTF. The CDR3 DNA reads as TGTGCCAGCAGCCAAGGCTTCACCCTGGACAGTGGCTATGGCTACACCTTC.

This clone was counted once. V is TRBV6-5 and J is TRBJ2-7, with D perhaps being TRBD1 or TRBD2 (5 bases each). V lost 2 bases, J lost 7 bases, and 15 bases lay in between. Germline assignment: CDR1 MNHEY and CDR2 SVGAGI. The CDR3 has 14 amino acids. CDR3 amino acids: CASSYPGTHDEQYF. The CDR3 DNA reads as TGTGCCAGCAGTTACCCCGGGACCCACGATGAGCAGTACTTC.

This rearrangement joins TRBV10-3 to TRBJ1-1, with 7 bases that match TRBD1. This CDR3 comprises 14 residues. CDR1 ENHRY and CDR2 SYGVKD come from the germline V gene. Losses at the gene ends were 5 bases for V and 0 bases for J; bases not matched to a gene: 3. Here the CDR3 reads CAISSGQVNTEAFF. The DNA for the CDR3 is TGTGCCATCAGTTCCGGACAGGTGAACACTGAAGCTTTCTTT.

The V gene is TRBV7-2, the J gene TRBJ2-5; D gene uncertain. The ends were cut back, 2 bases at V and 7 bases at J, with 11 bases in the middle. Per the germline V gene, CDR1 is SGHTA and CDR2 is FQGNSA. The CDR3 length is 13 residues. CDR3 DNA sequence: TGTGCCAGCAGCTTACCCCCCTCCAGGACCCAGTACTTC. Amino acids: CASSLPPSRTQYF.

The chain joins TRBV11-2 to TRBJ2-6; D remains ambiguous. The germline V gene encodes CDR1 SGHAT and CDR2 FQNNGV. The CDR3 is 11 residues long. The V gene lost 3 bases and the J gene lost 8 bases, with 2 bases spanning the gap. The CDR3 loop reads CASSLSNVLTF. In DNA, the CDR3 is TGTGCCAGCAGCTTGTCCAACGTCCTGACTTTC.